The present TCR beta chain was sequenced within a study of CD8 T cells in ankylosing spondylitis. Trimming cost V 5 bases and J 0 bases, with 13 bases left between them. The CDR3 extends over 15 amino acids. Germline-derived CDR1 and CDR2 are MNHEY and SVGEGT. Via MiXCR, TCRdb re-called the 5' RACE reads, giving one row per CDR3 protein. The sample records approximately 90,000 distinct CDR3 sequences, roughly 8.3% being singletons. The sequenced material came from blood, either unsorted or a sorted T cell fraction (not recorded which). This chain uses TRBV6-2 or TRBV6-3 with TRBJ1-1; no definite D call. The TCR was taken from a male donor with ankylosing spondylitis or in good health (not recorded which). The CDR3 bases are TGTGCCAGCAGTCGGGGTGCGGGAATGAACACTGAAGCTTTCTTT. Protein product: CASSRGAGMNTEAFF.